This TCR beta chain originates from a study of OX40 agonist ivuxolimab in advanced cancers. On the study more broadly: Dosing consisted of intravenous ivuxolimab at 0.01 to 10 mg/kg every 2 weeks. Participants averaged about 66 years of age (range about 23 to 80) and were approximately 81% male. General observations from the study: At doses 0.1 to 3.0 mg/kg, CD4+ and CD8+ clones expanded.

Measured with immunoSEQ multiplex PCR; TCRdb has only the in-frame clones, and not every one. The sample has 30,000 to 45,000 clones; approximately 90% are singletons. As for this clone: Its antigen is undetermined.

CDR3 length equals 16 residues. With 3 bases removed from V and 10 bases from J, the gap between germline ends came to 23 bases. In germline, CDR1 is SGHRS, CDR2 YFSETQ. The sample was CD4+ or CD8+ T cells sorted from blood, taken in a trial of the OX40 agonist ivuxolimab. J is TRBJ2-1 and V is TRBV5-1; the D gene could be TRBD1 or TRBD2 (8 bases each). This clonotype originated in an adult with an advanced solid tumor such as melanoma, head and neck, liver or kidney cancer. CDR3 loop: CASSWDRPGGAREQFF. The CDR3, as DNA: TGCGCCAGCAGCTGGGACAGGCCGGGGGGGGCCCGCGAGCAGTTCTTC.